This TCR beta chain was documented in a study of CD8 T cells in ankylosing spondylitis. Libraries for TCR beta were made by quantitative 5'-RACE with molecular barcodes. TCRdb reprocessed the 5' RACE reads with MiXCR, giving one entry per CDR3 protein. Here the sample spans a few hundred thousand distinct CDR3 sequences, 6.5% to 10% being singletons. At least ten counts were recorded for this clonotype. What it recognizes is unknown. Germline V CDR1 and CDR2: MNHNS, SASEGT. This CDR3 has 15 residues. Between the trimmed V and J ends, which lost 5 bases and 8 bases, there was a span of 19 bases. General study points: Clones that were linked to disease were CD8+ and were relatively rare in peripheral blood. Both synovial fluid and blood in reactive arthritis had previously been reported to carry some motif variants. Among TCR beta sequences, a motif of about 8 highly homologous variants appeared characteristic of ankylosing spondylitis blood. Reportedly, matched ankylosing spondylitis synovial fluid was significantly enriched for disease-linked clones.

The sequence came from a male donor with ankylosing spondylitis. The specimen sequenced was blood, either unsorted or a sorted T cell fraction (not recorded which). The J gene is TRBJ1-5, the V gene TRBV6-1, with D possibly TRBD1 on 5 matching bases. The CDR3 sequence: CASSRGPLPGEPQHF. Here the CDR3 DNA reads TGTGCCAGCAGTAGGGGACCTCTCCCAGGCGAGCCCCAGCATTTT.